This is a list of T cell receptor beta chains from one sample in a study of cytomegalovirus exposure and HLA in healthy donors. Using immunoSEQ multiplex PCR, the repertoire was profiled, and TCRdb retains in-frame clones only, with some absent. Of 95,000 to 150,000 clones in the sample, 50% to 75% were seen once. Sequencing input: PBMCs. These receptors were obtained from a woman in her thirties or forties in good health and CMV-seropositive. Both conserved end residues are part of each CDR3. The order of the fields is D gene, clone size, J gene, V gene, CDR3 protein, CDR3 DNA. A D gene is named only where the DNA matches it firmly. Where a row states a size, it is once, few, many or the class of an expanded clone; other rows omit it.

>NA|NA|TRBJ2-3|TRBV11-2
CASSRDFLEDTQYF
TGTGCCAGCAGCCGGGACTTCCTCGAAGATACGCAGTATTTT
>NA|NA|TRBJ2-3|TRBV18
CASSPPSRDTQYF
TGTGCCAGCTCACCACCGTCGAGAGATACGCAGTATTTT
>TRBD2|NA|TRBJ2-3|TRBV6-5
CASSSSDGRAPDTQYF
TGTGCCAGCAGTTCCTCCGACGGGAGGGCCCCAGATACGCAGTATTTT
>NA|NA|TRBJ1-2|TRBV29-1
CSVEALGGYTF
TGCAGCGTTGAAGCCCTCGGTGGCTACACCTTC
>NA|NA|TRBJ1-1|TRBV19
CASSILWAGLTEAFF
TGTGCCAGTAGTATCCTTTGGGCAGGCCTCACTGAAGCTTTCTTT
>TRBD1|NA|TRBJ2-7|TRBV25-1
CASSRDRVLHEQYF
TGTGCCAGCAGTCGCGACAGGGTTTTGCACGAGCAGTACTTC
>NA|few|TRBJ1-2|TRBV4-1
CASSQESVSGGYTF
TGCGCCAGCAGCCAAGAGTCGGTTAGTGGTGGCTACACCTTC
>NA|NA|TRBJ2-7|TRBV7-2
CASRGDNSYEQYF
TGTGCCAGCAGGGGGGACAACTCCTACGAGCAGTACTTC
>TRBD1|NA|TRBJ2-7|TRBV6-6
CASSRDRGYEQYF
TGTGCCAGCAGTCGGGACAGGGGTTACGAGCAGTACTTC
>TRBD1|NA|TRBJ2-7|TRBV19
CASSFGTGKALYEQYF
TGTGCCAGTAGTTTCGGGACAGGGAAGGCCCTCTACGAGCAGTACTTC
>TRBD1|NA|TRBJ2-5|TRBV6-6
CASRPTGTGDQETQYF
TGTGCCAGCAGACCTACCGGGACAGGGGATCAAGAGACCCAGTACTTC
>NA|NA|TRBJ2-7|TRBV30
CAWSEGDTRYEQYF
TGTGCCTGGAGCGAGGGGGACACCCGCTACGAGCAGTACTTC
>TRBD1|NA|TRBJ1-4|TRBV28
CASRRTGQPEKLFF
TGTGCCAGCAGACGGACAGGGCAGCCTGAAAAACTGTTTTTT
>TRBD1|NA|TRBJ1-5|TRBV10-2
CASSEAGGHQPQHF
TGCGCCAGCAGCGAGGCAGGGGGCCATCAGCCCCAGCATTTT
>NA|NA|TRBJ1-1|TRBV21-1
CASPRGTENTEAFF
TGTGCCAGCCCCAGGGGGACGGAGAACACTGAAGCTTTCTTT